The 4 T cell receptor beta chains given below trace back to one sample, sequenced in a study of T cells in Graves' hyperthyroidism and ophthalmopathy. Amplified TCR beta CDR3 regions came from RNA transcripts. HTBI primers were the set used in a first-round RT-PCR of the TCR CDR3. TCRdb analysed the multiplex PCR reads with MiXCR anew, one entry per CDR3 protein. The table lists about 320,000 distinct CDR3 sequences, approximately 17% of them singletons, with 33% in the top ten. Sequenced input: blood. These receptors came from a man younger than 45 with Graves' hyperthyroidism.

This clonotype was counted many times. The gene calls are TRBV7-3 and TRBJ2-3; no clear D. The CDR3 contains 13 residues. Trimming cost V 5 bases and J 4 bases, with 10 bases left between them. The germline V gene has CDR1 SGHTA and CDR2 FQGTGA. CDR3 DNA: TGTGCCAGCAGCCAAATTAGTCCAGATACGCAGTATTTT. This sequence encodes CASSQISPDTQYF.

This clonotype came up many times. This chain joins TRBV30 and TRBJ2-1; 7 bases agree with TRBD2. The trim removed 4 bases at V and 0 bases at J, leaving 3 bases unmatched. Germline lookup yields CDR1 GTSNPN and CDR2 SVGIG (reference sequence). CDR3 size: 14 residues. In nucleotides, the CDR3 is TGTGCCTGGACGGGGGGAGACTCCTACAATGAGCAGTTCTTC. It is translated as CAWTGGDSYNEQFF.

This clonotype has a count of ten or more. The rearrangement joins TRBV29-1 to TRBJ2-7; TRBD2 matches at 12 bases. The length of the CDR3 is 14 residues. Losses at the gene ends were 7 bases for V and 3 bases for J; bases not matched to a gene: 7. Germline V gives CDR1 SQVTM, CDR2 ANQGSEA. In DNA, the CDR3 is TGCAGCGCCAGCGGACTAGCGGGGCGCTACGAGCAGTACTTC. Residues: CSASGLAGRYEQYF.

In its sample, this clonotype was seen a few times. The chain combines TRBV10-1 with TRBJ2-7, with a weak D call TRBD2 (5 bases). Trimming took off 0 bases at V and 5 bases at J, with 8 bases between the two ends. CDR3 length: 13 amino acids. CDR1 is WNHNN and CDR2 is SYGVQD in the germline V gene (reference sequence). The CDR3 DNA follows: TGCGCCAGCAGTGAGTCCGGAGGCCACGAGCAGTACTTC. As protein: CASSESGGHEQYF.